This T cell receptor (beta chain) was sequenced for a study of blood T cell repertoires in COVID-19. CDR3 length: 13 amino acids. Germline values: CDR1 SNHLY, CDR2 FYNNEI. The V end lost 1 base, the J end lost 7 bases, and 10 bases lay between the germline ends. Clones were sequenced by immunoSEQ multiplex PCR, and TCRdb holds only the in-frame ones, with some missing. The table records about 500,000 clones, roughly nine tenths of them present only once. The chain links TRBV2 to TRBJ1-1; D might be TRBD1 (6 bases). Source material: peripheral blood. This clonotype originated in a man between 18 and 29 years old with COVID-19, enrolled during active disease. CDR3 sequence: CASSEERQVEAFF. CDR3 bases: TGTGCCAGCAGTGAAGAGAGACAGGTTGAAGCTTTCTTT.